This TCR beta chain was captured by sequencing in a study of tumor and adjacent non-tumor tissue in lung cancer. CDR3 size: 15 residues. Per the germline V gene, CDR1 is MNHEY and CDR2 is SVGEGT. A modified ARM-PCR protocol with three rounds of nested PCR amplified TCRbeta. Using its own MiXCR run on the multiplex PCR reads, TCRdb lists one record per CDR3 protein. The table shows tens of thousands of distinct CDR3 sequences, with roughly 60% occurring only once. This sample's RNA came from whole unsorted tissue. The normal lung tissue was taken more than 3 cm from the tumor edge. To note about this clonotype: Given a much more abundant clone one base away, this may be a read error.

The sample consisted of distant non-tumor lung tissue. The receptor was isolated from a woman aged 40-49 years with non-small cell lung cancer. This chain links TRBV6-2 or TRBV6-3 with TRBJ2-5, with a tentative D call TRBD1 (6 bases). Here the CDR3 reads CTSRSLLWGPETQYF. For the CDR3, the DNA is TGTACCAGCAGATCCCTCTTGTGGGGGCCAGAGACCCAGTACTTC.